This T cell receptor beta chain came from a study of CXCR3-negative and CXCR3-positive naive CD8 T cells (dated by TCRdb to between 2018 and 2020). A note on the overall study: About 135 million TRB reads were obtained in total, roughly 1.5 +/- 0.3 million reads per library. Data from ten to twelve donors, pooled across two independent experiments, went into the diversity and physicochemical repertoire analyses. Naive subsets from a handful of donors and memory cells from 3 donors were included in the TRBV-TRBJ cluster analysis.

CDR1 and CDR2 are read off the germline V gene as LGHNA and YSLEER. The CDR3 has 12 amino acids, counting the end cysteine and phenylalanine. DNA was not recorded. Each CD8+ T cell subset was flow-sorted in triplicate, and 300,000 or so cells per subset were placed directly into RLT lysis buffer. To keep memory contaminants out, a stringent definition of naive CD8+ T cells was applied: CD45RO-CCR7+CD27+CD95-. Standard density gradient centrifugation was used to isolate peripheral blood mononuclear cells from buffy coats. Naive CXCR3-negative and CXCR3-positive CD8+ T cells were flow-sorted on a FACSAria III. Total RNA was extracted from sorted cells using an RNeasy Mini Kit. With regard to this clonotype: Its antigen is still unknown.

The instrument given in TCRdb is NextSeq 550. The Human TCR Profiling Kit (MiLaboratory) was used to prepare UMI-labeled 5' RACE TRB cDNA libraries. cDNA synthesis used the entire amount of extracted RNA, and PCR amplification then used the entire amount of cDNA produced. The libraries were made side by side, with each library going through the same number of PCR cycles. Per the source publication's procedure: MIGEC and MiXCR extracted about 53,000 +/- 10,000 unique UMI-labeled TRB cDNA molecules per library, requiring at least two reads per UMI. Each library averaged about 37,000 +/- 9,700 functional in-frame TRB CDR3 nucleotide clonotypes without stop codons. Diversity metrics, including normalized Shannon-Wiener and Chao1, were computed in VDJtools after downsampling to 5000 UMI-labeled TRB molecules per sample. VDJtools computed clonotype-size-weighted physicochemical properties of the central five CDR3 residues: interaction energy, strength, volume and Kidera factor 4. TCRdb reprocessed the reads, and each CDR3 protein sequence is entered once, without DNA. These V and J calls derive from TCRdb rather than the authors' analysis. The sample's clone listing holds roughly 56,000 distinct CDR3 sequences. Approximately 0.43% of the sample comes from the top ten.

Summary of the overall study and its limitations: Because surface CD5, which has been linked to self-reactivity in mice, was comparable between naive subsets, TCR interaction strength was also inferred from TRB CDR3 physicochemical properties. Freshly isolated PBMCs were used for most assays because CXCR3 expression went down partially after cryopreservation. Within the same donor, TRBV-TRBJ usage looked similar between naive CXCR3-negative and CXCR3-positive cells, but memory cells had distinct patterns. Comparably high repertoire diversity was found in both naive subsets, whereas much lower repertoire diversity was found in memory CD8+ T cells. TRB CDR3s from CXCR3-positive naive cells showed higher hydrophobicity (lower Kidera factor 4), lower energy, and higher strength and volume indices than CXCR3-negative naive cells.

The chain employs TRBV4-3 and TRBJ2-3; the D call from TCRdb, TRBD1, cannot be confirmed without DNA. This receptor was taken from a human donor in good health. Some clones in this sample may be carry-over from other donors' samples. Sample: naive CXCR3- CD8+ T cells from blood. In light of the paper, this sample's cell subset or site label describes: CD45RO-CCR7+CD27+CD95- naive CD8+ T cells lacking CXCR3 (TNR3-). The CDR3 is CAITDRADTQYF.